This entry lists 20 T cell receptor beta chains sequenced from one sample in a study of monozygotic twins with inflammatory bowel disease. TCRdb reanalyzed the 5' RACE reads and collapses them to one entry per CDR3 protein, without DNA. The sample table includes about 210,000 distinct CDR3 sequences. Input material: blood. The receptors here all came from a human donor with ulcerative colitis or Crohn's disease, or a healthy co-twin of an affected twin (not recorded which).

V gene TRBV3-1 combines with J gene TRBJ2-7. Germline V gene data show CDR1 as LGHDT and CDR2 as YNNKEL (reference sequence). The CDR3 has 13 residues. The CDR3 here is CASSQGFLYEQYF.

Here the CDR3 reads CASSLVIGGFLQETQYF. The chain combines TRBV7-6 with TRBJ2-5; TCRdb names TRBD1, which stays unverified in the absence of DNA. In germline, CDR1 is SGHVS, CDR2 FNYEAQ. This CDR3 has 17 amino acids.

The J gene is TRBJ2-5, the V gene TRBV5-1. CDR1 SGHRS and CDR2 YFSETQ come from the germline V gene. This CDR3 is 14 amino acids long. The CDR3: CASSSGTFSETQYF.

CDR3: CASSATSAEWGTDTQYF. The chain employs TRBV9 and TRBJ2-3; TCRdb outputs TRBD2, but without DNA this stays unchecked. The CDR3 is made up of 17 amino acids. Germline assignment: CDR1 SGDLS and CDR2 YYNGEE.

The chain employs TRBV5-1 and TRBJ2-3; there is no DNA to check the TCRdb D call of TRBD2. The germline CDR1 and CDR2 sequences are SGHRS and YFSETQ. This CDR3 spans 14 amino acids. CDR3 amino acids: CASSFRGGPDTQYF. The full variable domain, rest sourced from reference TRBV5-1 and TRBJ2-3, is KAGVTQTPRYLIKTRGQQVTLSCSPISGHRSVSWYQQTPGQGLQFLFEYFSETQRNKGNFPGRFSGRQFSNSRSEMNVSTLELGDSALYLCASSFRGGPDTQYFGPGTRLTVL.

The genes are TRBV12-5 and TRBJ1-3. CDR1 and CDR2 from the germline V gene are LGHNT and FRNRAP. The CDR3 is made up of 14 amino acids. The CDR3 reads CASGLSGNGNTIYF.

The J gene is TRBJ2-2, the V gene TRBV29-1. Germline loops: CDR1 SQVTM, CDR2 ANQGSEA. The CDR3 loop spans 12 amino acids. Here the CDR3 reads CSVATRTGELFF.

This sequence joins TRBV7-9 and TRBJ1-1; as DNA is missing, the TRBD1 call by TCRdb cannot be tested. The germline V gene encodes CDR1 SEHNR and CDR2 FQNEAQ (reference sequence). The CDR3 runs to 13 residues. The CDR3 is CASSITQGPEAFF.

This sequence joins TRBV20-1 and TRBJ2-1; absent DNA, TCRdb's TRBD2 call cannot be checked. The CDR3 has 12 residues. CDR1 and CDR2 from the germline V gene are DFQATT and SNEGSKA (reference sequence). CDR3 loop: CRPYNGNSEQFF.

This rearrangement joins TRBV7-9 to TRBJ2-7; the D gene TCRdb calls, TRBD2, cannot be checked with no DNA. Germline-derived CDR1 and CDR2 are SEHNR and FQNEAQ (reference sequence). The CDR3 covers 15 residues. CDR3 amino acids: CASSSLAGRYYEQYF.

V gene TRBV10-3 combines with J gene TRBJ2-7; the D call from TCRdb, TRBD1, cannot be confirmed without DNA. Germline lookup yields CDR1 ENHRY and CDR2 SYGVKD. There are 15 residues in the CDR3. The CDR3 sequence is CAIRDPAGGRYEQYF.

The chain employs TRBV12-3 or TRBV12-4 and TRBJ1-5; TCRdb calls TRBD1, which cannot be checked without DNA. The CDR3 has 17 amino acids. The CDR3 sequence is CASSLAYGTGGSEPQHF.

This chain's CDR3 is CASSAGGMNYGYTF. This chain links TRBV7-9 with TRBJ1-2; TCRdb selects TRBD1, and the lack of DNA leaves this call unchecked. The CDR3 runs 14 residues. Per the germline V gene, CDR1 is SEHNR and CDR2 is FQNEAQ (reference sequence).

This CDR3 is CASKPWDRANYGYTF. The rearrangement joins TRBV6-1 to TRBJ1-2; the TCRdb call, TRBD1, lacks DNA for checking. The CDR3 is made up of 15 amino acids. The germline V gene has CDR1 MNHNS and CDR2 SASEGT.

The rearrangement links TRBV5-6 to TRBJ1-6; there is no DNA to check the TCRdb D call of TRBD1. The CDR3 has 17 amino acids. CDR1 and CDR2 (germline): SGHDT, YYEEEE. CDR3 loop: CASSLASEGGLRSPLHF.

This chain uses TRBV5-1 with TRBJ1-4. Per the germline V gene, CDR1 is SGHRS and CDR2 is YFSETQ. This CDR3 has 14 amino acids. CDR3 sequence reads: CASSLGREGEKLFF.

The rearrangement uses TRBV5-6 and TRBJ2-3; the TRBD2 assignment by TCRdb is unverifiable without DNA. The CDR3 runs 14 residues. The germline gives CDR1 SGHDT, CDR2 YYEEEE. CDR3 amino acids: CASSLYLRPNTQYF.

The chain is built from TRBV24-1 and TRBJ2-2. CDR1 is KGHDR and CDR2 is SFDVKD in the germline V gene. The CDR3 has 15 residues. The CDR3 is CATSDADGNTGELFF.

The chain has TRBV5-1 and TRBJ2-1; TCRdb lists TRBD2, though no DNA is available to test this call. The CDR3 has 16 residues. CDR1 and CDR2 (germline): SGHRS, YFSETQ. The chain's CDR3 is CASSPGSGGDYNEQFF.

The J gene is TRBJ2-1, the V gene TRBV5-1; TCRdb's D call of TRBD1 is untestable without DNA. CDR1 is SGHRS, CDR2 YFSETQ, per germline. The CDR3 is made up of 16 amino acids. The CDR3 loop reads CASSPQTGGSYNEQFF. The full variable domain, in which reference TRBV5-1 and TRBJ2-1 provide the parts outside the CDR3, is KAGVTQTPRYLIKTRGQQVTLSCSPISGHRSVSWYQQTPGQGLQFLFEYFSETQRNKGNFPGRFSGRQFSNSRSEMNVSTLELGDSALYLCASSPQTGGSYNEQFFGPGTRLTVL.